This T cell receptor beta chain was sequenced for a study of T cells after yellow fever vaccination. Study-level results: CD4 and CD8 compartments shared a small share of clonotypes, likely from convergent recombination. Repertoires sorted by FACS could include abundant clonotypes that are contaminants from the bulk population. After the booster, 96% of CD4 and more than 85% of CD8 primary-response clones were re-detected.

The V gene lost 10 bases and the J gene lost 2 bases, with 14 bases spanning the gap. CDR3 length equals 13 residues. Germline V gene data show CDR1 as MGHDK and CDR2 as SYGVNS. Universal primer sites and UMIs were introduced during 5'RACE template-switching synthesis of TCR cDNA. TCRdb redid the calling of the 5' RACE reads with MiXCR, one entry per CDR3 protein. The table includes 200,000 to 300,000 distinct CDR3 sequences, 10% to 15% detected once. About this clonotype: Antigen unknown.

The clonotype was recovered from a man aged 25 to 40 who received the YFV17D yellow fever vaccine. The chain has TRBV25-1 and TRBJ1-2, with no clear D. Sequences were derived from CD4+ T cells sorted from PBMCs, sampled 45 days after the yellow fever booster vaccination. The chain's CDR3 is CATWTLGNYGYTF. CDR3 sequence (DNA): TGTGCCACCTGGACTTTAGGGAACTATGGCTACACCTTC.